A selection of T cell receptor beta chains follows, all from one sample in a study of shared clonotypes between healthy human individuals. Clones were read by immunoSEQ multiplex PCR, and TCRdb kept only the in-frame ones, dropping some. The profile shows more than 600,000 clones, about 91% of them singletons. Input material: naive CD8+ T cells sorted from blood. The receptors derive from a young man in good health. Each CDR3 is given with its conserved first and last residue. D genes are given only for firm matches. The size field is filled for only some rows; it gives once, few, many or a size class.

>NA|TRBV19|TRBJ1-1|NA
CASSIGGNTEAFF
TGTGCCAGTAGTATCGGGGGGAACACTGAAGCTTTCTTT
>NA|TRBV7-9|TRBJ2-2|NA
CASSTSSYENTGELFF
TGTGCCAGCAGCACCTCCAGCTATGAGAACACCGGGGAGCTGTTTTTT
>TRBD2|TRBV27|TRBJ2-7|NA
CASSLYSGRHEQYF
TGTGCCAGCAGTTTATATAGCGGGAGACACGAGCAGTACTTC
>TRBD1|TRBV2|TRBJ2-7|NA
CASSEETGLYEQYF
TGTGCCAGCAGTGAAGAGACAGGGTTGTACGAGCAGTACTTC
>NA|TRBV10-2|TRBJ2-7|NA
CASSEFLGRENYEQYF
TGCGCCAGCAGTGAGTTCTTAGGGCGGGAAAACTACGAGCAGTACTTC
>NA|TRBV10-2|TRBJ2-1|NA
CASSDLGGQFSDEQFF
TGCGCCAGCAGTGACTTGGGGGGTCAGTTTTCTGATGAGCAGTTCTTC
>NA|TRBV6-5|TRBJ1-2|NA
CASSYSNLGTYGYTF
TGTGCCAGCAGTTACTCGAATTTGGGGACCTATGGCTACACCTTC
>NA|TRBV11-2|TRBJ2-3|NA
CASSLGGYPDTQYF
TGTGCCAGCAGCTTAGGAGGGTATCCAGATACGCAGTATTTT
>NA|TRBV7-3|TRBJ2-5|NA
CASSLTPQGETQYF
TGTGCCAGCAGCTTAACCCCCCAAGGAGAGACCCAGTACTTC
>NA|TRBV2|TRBJ2-3|NA
CASRGGRAYTDTQYF
TGTGCCAGCAGGGGCGGGCGGGCTTACACAGATACGCAGTATTTT
>TRBD2|TRBV6-6|TRBJ2-7|NA
CASSYSGTSGYEQYF
TGTGCCAGCAGTTACTCGGGGACTAGCGGCTACGAGCAGTACTTC
>NA|TRBV7-9|TRBJ1-4|NA
CASSSWLIGAPNEKLFF
TGTGCCAGCAGCTCCTGGTTAATTGGGGCGCCTAATGAAAAACTGTTTTTT
>TRBD2|TRBV7-8|TRBJ2-7|once
CASSYRTSSYPHEQYF
TGTGCCAGCAGCTACCGGACTAGCTCATACCCCCACGAGCAGTACTTC
>NA|TRBV4-1|TRBJ2-7|NA
CASSLLEGVSYEQYF
TGCGCCAGCAGCCTTCTAGAGGGAGTATCCTACGAGCAGTACTTC
>NA|TRBV6-5|TRBJ2-7|NA
CASRSPGSYEQYF
TGTGCCAGCAGATCTCCGGGCTCCTACGAGCAGTACTTC
>NA|TRBV11-2|TRBJ2-1|NA
CASSLRWEQFF
TGTGCCAGCAGCCTTCGGTGGGAGCAGTTCTTC
>NA|TRBV19|TRBJ2-1|NA
CASRGGVEQFF
TGTGCCAGTCGCGGCGGGGTTGAGCAGTTCTTC
>NA|TRBV7-9|TRBJ2-7|once
CASSLARGDYEQYF
TGTGCCAGCAGCTTGGCCAGGGGAGACTACGAGCAGTACTTC
>TRBD2|TRBV7-6|TRBJ2-1|NA
CASSIRPGLQDNEQFF
TGTGCCAGCAGCATCAGGCCGGGACTACAAGACAATGAGCAGTTCTTC
>TRBD1|TRBV27|TRBJ2-7|NA
CASSFLGQGAGEQYF
TGTGCCAGCAGTTTCCTCGGACAGGGGGCGGGCGAGCAGTACTTC